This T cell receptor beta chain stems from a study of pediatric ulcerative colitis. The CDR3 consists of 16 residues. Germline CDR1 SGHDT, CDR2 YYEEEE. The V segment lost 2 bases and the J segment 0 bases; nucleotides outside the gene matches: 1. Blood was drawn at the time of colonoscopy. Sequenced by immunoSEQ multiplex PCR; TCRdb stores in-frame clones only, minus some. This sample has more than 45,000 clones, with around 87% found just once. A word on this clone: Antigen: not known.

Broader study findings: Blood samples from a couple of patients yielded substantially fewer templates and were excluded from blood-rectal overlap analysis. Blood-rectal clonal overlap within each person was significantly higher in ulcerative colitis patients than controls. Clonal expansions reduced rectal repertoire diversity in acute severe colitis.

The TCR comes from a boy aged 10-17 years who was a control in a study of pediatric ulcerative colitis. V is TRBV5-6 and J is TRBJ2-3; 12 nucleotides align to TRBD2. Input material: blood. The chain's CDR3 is CASSFGTSGSTDTQYF. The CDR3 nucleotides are TGTGCCAGCAGCTTCGGGACTAGCGGGAGCACAGATACGCAGTATTTT.